This section outlines one T cell receptor beta chain sequence together with its context. Its antigen is not identified. This sample is drawn from a study of healthy donors' naive CD4 and CD8 T cells. General study results and limits: Homeostatic proliferation of naive T cells was not examined as a bias source. Reportedly, most V and J gene segments showed naive CD4+ versus CD8+ bias.

Each TCR library used around 0.5 ug of total RNA and a linear amplification protocol. TCRdb passed the reads through MiXCR, listing each CDR3 protein once. The data contain about 200,000 distinct CDR3 sequences, 65% to 75% of them singletons. This receptor was taken from a pool of human donors in good health; the sample pools cells from several healthy donors. The sequenced sample consisted of naive CD4+ and CD8+ T cells sorted from blood, pooled from several donors.

Here the CDR3 reads CASSPVPRTEETQYF. CDR3 DNA sequence: TGCGCCAGCAGCCCTGTTCCCAGGACAGAAGAGACCCAGTACTTC. J is TRBJ2-5 and V is TRBV4-1, with D tentatively TRBD1 (6 bases). Per germline, CDR1 MGHRA and CDR2 YSYEKL. CDR3 length: 15 amino acids. V was pared by 4 bases and J by 3 bases, with 15 bases between.